One sample yielded the 10 T cell receptor beta chains listed below, sequenced in a study of T cells in localized non-small cell lung cancer. Only in-frame clones appear in the TCRdb table, and some are missing; sequencing was by immunoSEQ multiplex PCR. This sample carries approximately 64,000 clones, roughly 88% of them seen once, and the ten largest clones take roughly 1.8%. Here the sequenced sample was peripheral blood, taken before any cancer treatment. These receptors originate from a woman aged 40-70 years with stage I lung adenocarcinoma.

The chain carries TRBV11-3 and TRBJ2-3, with a tentative D call TRBD2 (6 bases). The CDR3 runs 13 residues. V was pared by 2 bases and J by 6 bases, with 9 bases between. The V gene's germline CDR1 is SGHNT and CDR2 YENEEA. The CDR3 bases are TGTGCCAGCAGCTTATTGGCGGGGGATACGCAGTATTTT. Its protein product is CASSLLAGDTQYF.

Only a few counts were recorded for this clone. CDR3 nucleotides: TGTGCCAGCAGCGCATGGGCCGGGACTGAAGCTTTCTTT. Translated: CASSAWAGTEAFF. This chain uses TRBV9 with TRBJ1-1; D is unresolved. In germline, CDR1 is SGDLS, CDR2 YYNGEE. This CDR3 is 13 amino acids long. Between the trimmed V and J ends, which lost 3 bases and 5 bases, there was a span of 11 bases.

This clone was seen only once. The chain couples TRBV5-3 to TRBJ2-7; D is undetermined. TRBV5-3 is reported as an ORF; its role is uncertain. The CDR3 is 12 amino acids. V was clipped by 5 bases and J by 2 bases, with 8 bases between them. The CDR3 here is CARSTTTYEQYF. CDR3 DNA: TGTGCCAGAAGTACTACCACCTACGAGCAGTACTTC.

The chain has TRBV5-1 and TRBJ2-3; no reliable D call. The CDR3 length is 15 residues. V was pared by 4 bases and J by 1 base, with 13 bases between. CDR1 and CDR2 from the germline V gene are SGHRS and YFSETQ. The CDR3 nucleotides are TGCGCCAGCAGCCCCCGGGCAGTCCGCACAGATACGCAGTATTTT. This codes for CASSPRAVRTDTQYF.

This clone was seen a handful of times. The rearrangement joins TRBV6-1 to TRBJ1-6; TRBD1 is a possible D gene (6 bases). Germline assignment: CDR1 MNHNS and CDR2 SASEGT. V dropped 1 base and J dropped 15 bases, with 16 bases sitting between them. The CDR3 totals 14 residues. CDR3 in amino acids: CASSEVRGGLSLHF. The CDR3 DNA reads TGTGCCAGCAGTGAAGTGAGAGGGGGATTAAGCCTCCACTTT.

The chain carries TRBV27 and TRBJ1-1; no clear D gene. Trimming cost V 6 bases and J 3 bases, with 14 bases left between them. The CDR3 has 14 amino acids. The germline CDR1 and CDR2 sequences are MNHEY and SMNVEV (reference sequence). CDR3 sequence: CASRIRETDTEAFF. The CDR3, as DNA: TGTGCCAGCAGGATCCGGGAGACGGACACTGAAGCTTTCTTT.

The V and J genes are TRBV2 and TRBJ1-5; D uncertain. Trimming removed 7 bases from V and 0 bases from J, with 7 bases in between. This CDR3 contains 13 residues. Looked up from germline, CDR1 is SNHLY and CDR2 is FYNNEI. The CDR3 spells CASNRVSNQPQHF. Here the CDR3 DNA reads TGTGCCAGCAACAGAGTTAGCAATCAGCCCCAGCATTTT. Using reference TRBV2 and TRBJ1-5 for the parts outside the CDR3, the full variable domain is EPEVTQTPSHQVTQMGQEVILRCVPISNHLYFYWYRQILGQKVEFLVSFYNNEISEKSEIFDDQFSVERPDGSNFTLKIRSTKLEDSAMYFCASNRVSNQPQHFGDGTRLSIL.

This sequence joins TRBV7-3 and TRBJ2-5; tentative D call: TRBD1 (6 bases). The CDR3 consists of 13 residues. CDR1 SGHTA and CDR2 FQGTGA come from the germline V gene. V was cut by 5 bases and J by 4 bases, with 11 bases left in between. In DNA form, the CDR3 reads TGTGCCAGCAGCCCGGCCAGGGGAGAGACCCAGTACTTC. Translated: CASSPARGETQYF.

The chain recombines TRBV28 with TRBJ2-7, with a possible D match to TRBD1 (5 bases). The CDR3 is made up of 12 amino acids. Germline V lookup: CDR1 MDHEN, CDR2 SYDVKM. Trimming took 6 bases from V and 4 from J, leaving 10 bases between them. CDR3 sequence: CASRPREYEQYF. DNA for the CDR3: TGTGCCAGCAGACCCAGGGAATACGAGCAGTACTTC.

This chain uses TRBV7-3 with TRBJ2-5; D might be TRBD2 (6 bases). CDR1 and CDR2 from the germline V gene are SGHTA and FQGTGA. The CDR3 length is 15 residues. Deletions cut 3 bases from V and 4 bases from J, with 15 bases between. The CDR3 nucleotides read TGTGCCAGCAGCTTGGACGGACGGCGGGGAGAGACCCAGTACTTC. Protein sequence: CASSLDGRRGETQYF.